This T cell receptor (beta chain) was retrieved from a study of T cell responses to AZD1222 COVID-19 vaccine. Study-wide findings and caveats: Dominant CD4 TCR responses targeted spike regions 160-218 and 743-854. It should be noted that donors were predominantly white British and more often female, and clonal diversity was possibly underestimated. No day 14 peak samples; only post-peak repertoires were characterized. Seropositivity was recorded at baseline in only a handful of AZD1222 recipients.

Assay used: immunoSEQ multiplex PCR; TCRdb lists only in-frame clones, some missing. This sample has roughly 100,000 clones, with around nine tenths found just once. V lost 5 bases and J 2 bases, leaving 12 bases between the germline ends. CDR1 is SGHDN and CDR2 is FVKESK in the germline V gene. There are 14 residues in the CDR3. In the case of this clone: No antigen is known for it.

This chain connects TRBV14 to TRBJ1-1, with no clear D. The material sequenced was peripheral blood, taken on day 0 of AZD1222 vaccination. The TCR comes from an adult in good health. This CDR3 is CASSYPGGNTEAFF. CDR3 DNA sequence: TGTGCCAGCAGCTACCCTGGAGGTAACACTGAAGCTTTCTTT. The variable domain in full, completed from reference TRBV14 and TRBJ1-1, reads EAGVTQFPSHSVIEKGQTVTLRCDPISGHDNLYWYRRVMGKEIKFLLHFVKESKQDESGMPNNRFLAERTGGTYSTLKVQPAELEDSGVYFCASSYPGGNTEAFFGQGTRLTVV.